The T cell receptor (beta chain) described here comes from a study of shared clonotypes between healthy human individuals. This clone has only one observation. Authors' analysis steps: Junction-only sequences without quality scores were provided by ImmunoSEQ, so filtering was different. The table came from immunoSEQ multiplex PCR; TCRdb's copy has only in-frame clones and leaves some out. D and trimming come from the DNA, and the V and J calls and clone size come from that table. The sample holds about 450,000 clones, roughly 85% seen once. The receptor's source is a woman aged 40 to 50 in good health. Some clones in this sample may be carry-over from other donors' samples. The specimen sequenced was PBMCs.

The CDR3 loop reads CASSQVNSGNTIYF. In nucleotides, the CDR3 is TGTGCCAGCTCCCAGGTGAACTCTGGAAACACCATATATTTT. This chain links TRBV18 with TRBJ1-3; the D is unclear. Trimming removed 6 bases at V and 0 bases at J, with 9 bases between. The CDR3 extends over 14 amino acids. In germline, CDR1 is KGHSH, CDR2 LQKENI. Based on the CDR3 plus reference TRBV18 and TRBJ1-3, the full variable domain is NAGVMQNPRHLVRRRGQEARLRCSPMKGHSHVYWYRQLPEEGLKFMVYLQKENIIDESGMPKERFSAEFPKEGPSILRIQQVVRGDSAAYFCASSQVNSGNTIYFGEGSWLTVV.